This TCR beta chain is drawn from a study of T cells in Graves' hyperthyroidism and ophthalmopathy. Overall study context: At the time of initial diagnosis and before any treatment, peripheral blood was collected. Study findings and constraints: In validation, the model predicted ophthalmopathy. These predictions came a median roughly 6.5 months before onset.

Turning to this clonotype: Its target is not known.

For the diagnoses, clinical symptoms, serum thyroxine and TRAb, thyroid ultrasound and orbital computed tomography were used. Cells are PBMCs isolated from about 10 ml of fresh blood. This CDR3 comprises 19 residues. The germline V and J ends were trimmed by 6 bases and 0 bases, with 25 bases remaining between them. The germline CDR1 and CDR2 sequences are SGHNT and YYREEE (reference sequence). Amplified regions were TCR beta CDR3 sequences from RNA transcripts. Carried out on the TCR CDR3, a first-round RT-PCR used the HTBI primer set. From the multiplex PCR reads, TCRdb called clonotypes with MiXCR, one entry per CDR3 protein. The sample lists roughly 740,000 distinct CDR3 sequences, less than 20% occurring once.

The sequenced material came from blood. The chain recombines TRBV5-4 with TRBJ1-3, with a tentative D call TRBD1 (5 bases). This sequence was found in a man aged 18-30 years with Graves' hyperthyroidism. CDR3 sequence (DNA): TGTGCCAGCACCCGCGGCGGGGCCCCGCCTGGGATCTCTGGAAACACCATATATTTT. It yields the protein CASTRGGAPPGISGNTIYF.